This T cell receptor (beta chain) was sequenced during a study of CXCR3-negative and CXCR3-positive naive CD8 T cells. Overall study context: Cumulative TRB read yield was around 150 million, averaging about 1.5 +/- 0.3 million per library. Study-wide points: From TRB CDR3 properties, TCR strength was inferred; surface CD5 did not differ between naive subsets.

Researchers prepared the TRB cDNA libraries using 5' RACE with UMI labels. No DNA is given; TCRdb re-called the 5' RACE reads and lists each CDR3 protein once. The specimen's table records more than 20,000 distinct CDR3 sequences. Investigators sorted each CD8+ T cell subset in triplicate, taking 300,000 or so cells each time. Looked up from germline, CDR1 is PRHDT and CDR2 is FYEKMQ (reference sequence). The CDR3 is made up of 17 amino acids. A word on this clonotype: Antigen: not known.

The chain is built from TRBV13 and TRBJ2-7; as DNA is missing, the TRBD2 call by TCRdb cannot be tested. What was sequenced was naive CXCR3- CD8+ T cells from blood. Stated subset: CD45RO-CCR7+CD27+CD95- naive CD8+ T cells lacking CXCR3 (TNR3-). This TCR derives from a human donor in good health. Some clones in this sample may be carry-over from other donors' samples. The CDR3 is CASSLTRLAGDSYEQYF.